A single sample gave rise to the 19 T cell receptor beta chains below, sequenced in a study of cytomegalovirus exposure and HLA in healthy donors. Primers for the PCR totalled 60 Vbeta and 13 Jbeta. Assay used: immunoSEQ multiplex PCR; TCRdb lists only in-frame clones, some missing. The data hold tens of thousands of clones, with about 80% observed a single time. Sequencing was performed on PBMCs. These receptors came from a man aged 45-60 years in good health and CMV-seropositive.

This clone appeared a few times. The chain carries TRBV7-2 and TRBJ2-7; D may be TRBD2 (6 bases). This CDR3 has 14 residues. Germline V gene lookup returns CDR1 SGHTA and CDR2 FQGNSA. V gave up 2 bases and J gave up 2 bases, with 10 bases separating them. The CDR3 nucleotides read TGTGCCAGCAGCTTATCGGAGGGCCCCTACGAGCAGTACTTC. This translates into CASSLSEGPYEQYF.

The J gene is TRBJ2-1, the V gene TRBV2; 11 positions match TRBD2. This CDR3 region has 15 residues. Germline V lookup: CDR1 SNHLY, CDR2 FYNNEI. For the CDR3, the DNA is TGTGCTACGCAGGTGACTAGCGGGGTGTACAATGAGCAGTTCTTC. Protein product: CATQVTSGVYNEQFF. The variable domain in full, with the rest retrieved from reference TRBV2 and TRBJ2-1, is EPEVTQTPSHQVTQMGQEVILRCVPISNHLYFYWYRQILGQKVEFLVSFYNNEISEKSEIFDDQFSVERPDGSNFTLKIRSTKLEDSAMYFCATQVTSGVYNEQFFGPGTRLTVL.

The chain employs TRBV11-3 and TRBJ1-1; possible D gene TRBD1, 5 bases. The CDR3 runs 16 residues. Germline-derived CDR1 and CDR2 are SGHNT and YENEEA. V was cut by 0 bases and J by 6 bases, with 17 bases left in between. CDR3 sequence (DNA): TGTGCCAGCAGCTTAGAGGGGTGGGGGGAAACTCCTGAAGCTTTCTTT. Protein: CASSLEGWGETPEAFF.

V usage is TRBV5-1 and J usage is TRBJ2-1, with a possible D match to TRBD2 (5 bases). Germline CDR1 and CDR2: SGHRS and YFSETQ. Trimming took off 1 base at V and 0 bases at J, with 11 bases between the two ends. The CDR3 is 16 residues long. As DNA, the CDR3 is TGCGCCAGCAGCTTGTACGGGGAACTCTCCTACAATGAGCAGTTCTTC. Protein: CASSLYGELSYNEQFF.

This clone has more than one count but fewer than ten. Other DNA sequences within the sample encode an identical CDR3. The J gene is TRBJ2-3, the V gene TRBV7-2; D perhaps matches TRBD1 (7 bases). Germline V CDR1 and CDR2: SGHTA, FQGNSA. There are 14 residues in the CDR3. The ends were cut back, 2 bases at V and 6 bases at J, with 12 bases in the middle. For the CDR3, the DNA is TGTGCCAGCAGCTTAAGGAGGGGGCTGGATACGCAGTATTTT. Its protein is CASSLRRGLDTQYF.

The CDR3 spells CASSPDREREQYF. DNA for the CDR3: TGTGCCAGCAGCCCAGACAGGGAACGCGAGCAGTACTTC. The J gene is TRBJ2-7, the V gene TRBV7-3; 7 bases line up with TRBD1. V gave up 5 bases and J gave up 6 bases; unmatched junction bases: 7. The CDR3 length is 13 residues. Germline-derived CDR1 and CDR2 are SGHTA and FQGTGA. The complete variable domain, with remaining parts taken from reference TRBV7-3 and TRBJ2-7, reads GAGVSQTPSNKVTEKGKYVELRCDPISGHTALYWYRQSLGQGPEFLIYFQGTGAADDSGLPNDRFFAVRPEGSVSTLKIQRTERGDSAVYLCASSPDREREQYFGPGTRLTVT.

The CDR3 protein is CATRPGGNQETQYF. The CDR3 DNA is TGTGCCACTCGGCCCGGCGGTAACCAAGAGACCCAGTACTTC. The chain combines TRBV11-3 with TRBJ2-5, with D unclear. The CDR3 has 14 amino acids. Trimming took off 10 bases at V and 0 bases at J, with 15 bases between the two ends. The germline gives CDR1 SGHNT, CDR2 YENEEA.

This clone was counted a few times. The chain joins TRBV6-1 to TRBJ1-2; D might be TRBD1 (6 bases). The CDR3 length is 15 residues. Germline V CDR1 and CDR2: MNHNS, SASEGT. V was clipped by 8 bases and J by 0 bases, with 16 bases between them. The CDR3 DNA sequence: TGTGCCAGCGGCCTCTCGGCAGGGGCTAACTATGGCTACACCTTC. It encodes CASGLSAGANYGYTF.

The rearrangement joins TRBV13 to TRBJ2-3; TRBD2 aligns across 15 bases. The CDR3 contains 21 residues. V gave up 4 bases and J gave up 2 bases; unmatched junction bases: 16. CDR1 PRHDT and CDR2 FYEKMQ come from the germline V gene (reference sequence). CDR3 in DNA: TGTGCCAGCAGCTCACTAGTTGTCCCGGGACTAGCGGGAGGAGACACAGATACGCAGTATTTT. Protein sequence: CASSSLVVPGLAGGDTDTQYF.

The gene calls are TRBV4-1 and TRBJ2-2, with TRBD2 matching over 9 bases. In germline, CDR1 is MGHRA, CDR2 YSYEKL. Trimming took 0 bases from V and 8 from J; bases not matched to a gene: 7. This CDR3 is 16 amino acids long. CDR3 bases: TGCGCCAGCAGCCAAGATGGAGCGGGAGGAGAGGGGGAGCTGTTTTTT. This codes for CASSQDGAGGEGELFF.

The sample holds one count of this clone. The J gene is TRBJ1-1, the V gene TRBV2, with 8 bases matching TRBD1. The CDR3 is 12 amino acids. Trimming at V came to 3 bases and at J to 10 bases, leaving 4 bases not matched to a gene. Germline CDR1 is SNHLY and CDR2 is FYNNEI. In DNA, the CDR3 is TGTGCCAGCAGTGAGGACAGGGTGGGAGCTTTCTTT. The encoded protein is CASSEDRVGAFF.

The CDR3 DNA follows: TGCGCCAGCAGCTTGGCAGGGGGCCAGAGCTCTGGGGCCAACGTCCTGACTTTC. Encoded protein: CASSLAGGQSSGANVLTF. V is TRBV5-1 and J is TRBJ2-6, with TRBD1 matching over 8 bases. With V trimmed by 0 bases and J by 0 bases, 5 bases remained unmatched. The CDR3 consists of 18 residues. The germline CDR1 and CDR2 sequences are SGHRS and YFSETQ. The whole variable domain, remainder taken from reference TRBV5-1 and TRBJ2-6, is KAGVTQTPRYLIKTRGQQVTLSCSPISGHRSVSWYQQTPGQGLQFLFEYFSETQRNKGNFPGRFSGRQFSNSRSEMNVSTLELGDSALYLCASSLAGGQSSGANVLTFGAGSRLTVL.

The chain is built from TRBV6-5 and TRBJ1-5; 10 nucleotides match TRBD1. CDR3 length equals 15 residues. V was clipped by 6 bases and J by 3 bases; unmatched bases: 5. Germline values: CDR1 MNHEY, CDR2 SVGAGI. The CDR3 region is CASRTGQGNNQPQHF. CDR3 nucleotides: TGTGCCAGCAGGACGGGACAGGGGAACAATCAGCCCCAGCATTTT.

V gene TRBV7-3 combines with J gene TRBJ2-1; TRBD2 aligns across 7 bases. The CDR3 runs to 16 residues. V shed 4 bases and J 4 bases; nucleotides not matched to a gene: 10. The germline V gene has CDR1 SGHTA and CDR2 FQGTGA. CDR3 nucleotides: TGTGCCAGCAGCTCCGGCGCGGGGGAGAGTTACAATGAGCAGTTCTTC. The encoded protein is CASSSGAGESYNEQFF. Variable domain in full (rest from reference TRBV7-3 and TRBJ2-1): GAGVSQTPSNKVTEKGKYVELRCDPISGHTALYWYRQSLGQGPEFLIYFQGTGAADDSGLPNDRFFAVRPEGSVSTLKIQRTERGDSAVYLCASSSGAGESYNEQFFGPGTRLTVL.

This sequence joins TRBV4-3 and TRBJ2-5, with 9 positions matching TRBD2. Trimming removed 5 bases from V and 1 base from J; junction bases left unmatched: 20. This CDR3 is built from 20 residues. Germline V gene sequence: CDR1 LGHNA, CDR2 YSLEER. The CDR3: CASSSKGSASGILLQETQYF. In nucleotides, the CDR3 is TGCGCCAGCAGCTCCAAGGGATCGGCTAGCGGGATACTCCTCCAAGAGACCCAGTACTTC.

The V gene is TRBV29-1, the J gene TRBJ2-7; TRBD2 is a possible D gene (6 bases). This CDR3 comprises 13 residues. The germline CDR1 and CDR2 sequences are SQVTM and ANQGSEA. Trimming stripped 7 bases from V and 2 bases from J, with 15 bases between. The CDR3 DNA sequence: TGCAGCGGGGTAGCGGAGATAACCTACGAGCAGTACTTC. This gives the protein CSGVAEITYEQYF.

V gene TRBV4-2 combines with J gene TRBJ2-1; 11 nucleotides match TRBD2. The trim removed 4 bases at V and 8 bases at J, leaving 10 bases unmatched. This CDR3 is built from 16 residues. The germline CDR1 and CDR2 sequences are LGHNA and YNFKEQ. This CDR3 is CASSPTSSGRSDEQFF. CDR3 DNA: TGTGCCAGCAGCCCAACGTCTAGCGGGAGGTCGGATGAGCAGTTCTTC.

The rearrangement links TRBV9 to TRBJ2-2; 10 bases fit TRBD2. Germline assignment: CDR1 SGDLS and CDR2 YYNGEE. The CDR3 is made up of 19 amino acids. Trimming at V came to 0 bases and at J to 4 bases, leaving 12 bases not matched to a gene. Written as DNA, the CDR3 is TGTGCCAGCAGCGTAGTAAAGCGGGAGGGCCACGTGGTCACCGGGGAGCTGTTTTTT. Translating it yields CASSVVKREGHVVTGELFF.

The chain couples TRBV7-9 to TRBJ1-4; TRBD1 might be the D (5 bases). This CDR3 spans 12 amino acids. The germline V gene has CDR1 SEHNR and CDR2 FQNEAQ (reference sequence). Trimming took off 5 bases at V and 8 bases at J, with 9 bases between the two ends. CDR3 sequence (DNA): TGTGCCAGCAGCCGGGGGGGGGAAAAACTGTTTTTT. Translation: CASSRGGEKLFF.